This T cell receptor beta chain appears in the sequencing data of a study of blood T cell repertoires in COVID-19. Study background: Acute-phase and convalescent COVID-19 samples originated in the United States, Italy and Spain. In each case, the material was cDNA or gDNA derived from T cells, B-cell-depleted T cells, or PBMCs.

The CDR3 extends over 15 amino acids. The junction had 6 bases not matched to a gene; V was cut back by 2 bases and J by 5 bases. Germline lookup yields CDR1 LNHDA and CDR2 SQIVND (reference sequence). Authors' analysis steps: Reference gene primer amplification gave nucleated cell count estimates. Data came from immunoSEQ multiplex PCR; TCRdb stores just in-frame clones and leaves some out. The V and J calls and clone size were taken over from that table, and D and trimming were inferred from the DNA. The repertoire holds roughly 120,000 clones, 85% to 90% seen once, with around 4% in the top ten. Material for sequencing was peripheral blood. The chain carries TRBV19 and TRBJ2-7; 10 bases are a match to TRBD2. This TCR derives from a man aged 55 to 70 with acute or convalescent COVID-19. CDR3 sequence reads: CASSISGRAENEQYF. The CDR3 DNA reads TGTGCCAGTAGTATAAGCGGGAGGGCCGAAAACGAGCAGTACTTC. The full variable domain, completed using reference TRBV19 and TRBJ2-7, is DGGITQSPKYLFRKEGQNVTLSCEQNLNHDAMYWYRQDPGQGLRLIYYSQIVNDFQKGDIAEGYSVSREKKESFPLTVTSAQKNPTAFYLCASSISGRAENEQYFGPGTRLTVT.